A single sample gave rise to the 24 T cell receptor beta chains below, sequenced in a study of blood T cell repertoires in COVID-19. Sequencing used immunoSEQ multiplex PCR; TCRdb keeps in-frame clones, though not all of them. The sample includes 150,000 to 200,000 clones, 82% of them seen just once. The specimen was PBMCs or T cells enriched from blood (not recorded which). The receptors stem from a woman between 55 and 75 years old with acute COVID-19.

The chain couples TRBV6-5 to TRBJ1-2; weak D call: TRBD1 (6 bases). This CDR3 contains 16 residues. Germline V lookup: CDR1 MNHEY, CDR2 SVGAGI. The V end lost 0 bases, the J end lost 0 bases, and 11 bases lay between the germline ends. The CDR3 DNA sequence: TGTGCCAGCAGTTACTCAAAACAGGGTTCTAACTATGGCTACACCTTC. Translated: CASSYSKQGSNYGYTF.

J is TRBJ2-3 and V is TRBV10-2; D might be TRBD2 (5 bases). CDR1 is WSHSY and CDR2 is SAAADI in the germline V gene. This CDR3 contains 15 residues. The V end was cut by 2 bases, the J end by 2 bases, with 11 bases between. The CDR3 here is CASSELADDTDTQYF. DNA for the CDR3: TGCGCCAGCAGTGAGCTAGCTGACGACACAGATACGCAGTATTTT.

The gene calls are TRBV3-1 (or the pseudogene TRBV3-2) and TRBJ2-6; 10 bases map to TRBD1. Germline V lookup: CDR1 LGHDT, CDR2 YNNKEL (reference sequence). Trimming cost V 2 bases and J 4 bases; bases outside gene matches: 8. This CDR3 is built from 18 residues. The CDR3 is CASSQHRDRGSGANVLTF. DNA for the CDR3: TGTGCCAGCAGCCAACATCGGGACAGGGGTTCCGGGGCCAACGTCCTGACTTTC.

The chain uses TRBV30 and TRBJ1-5; 8 bases are a match to TRBD1. CDR1 and CDR2 (germline): GTSNPN, SVGIG (reference sequence). Unmatched junction bases numbered 3, after V lost 3 bases and J lost 2 bases. The CDR3 is 14 amino acids. The CDR3 protein is CAWSGTGGNQPQHF. The CDR3 DNA is TGTGCCTGGAGCGGGACAGGTGGCAATCAGCCCCAGCATTTT.

The chain uses TRBV18 and TRBJ1-3; 8 bases align to TRBD1. Trimming at V came to 7 bases and at J to 7 bases, leaving 6 bases not matched to a gene. Germline V CDR1 and CDR2: KGHSH, LQKENI. CDR3 length: 13 residues. CDR3 in amino acids: CASFSDRVNTIYF. For the CDR3, the DNA is TGTGCCAGCTTCTCGGACAGGGTGAACACCATATATTTT.

This chain joins TRBV7-9 and TRBJ2-1; 8 bases match TRBD2. Germline V lookup: CDR1 SEHNR, CDR2 FQNEAQ (reference sequence). This CDR3 has 14 residues. V shed 3 bases, J shed 4 bases, and the junction held 2 bases outside the gene matches. The CDR3 sequence is CASSFGTRYNEQFF. CDR3 DNA: TGTGCCAGCAGCTTCGGGACTAGGTACAATGAGCAGTTCTTC.

The rearrangement joins TRBV21-1 to TRBJ2-3; the table assigns TRBD2, which was not confirmed against the DNA. TRBV21-1 is annotated as a pseudogene. This CDR3 is built from 17 residues. CDR3 nucleotide sequence: TGTGCCAGCAGGGTAATAGCGGGGGTGACTAGCACAGATACGCAGTATTTT. Its translation: CASRVIAGVTSTDTQYF.

The rearrangement joins TRBV11-2 to TRBJ1-1, with 11 bases lining up with TRBD1. The junction had 5 bases not matched to a gene; V was cut back by 3 bases and J by 5 bases. The CDR3 extends over 15 amino acids. Germline V lookup: CDR1 SGHAT, CDR2 FQNNGV. CDR3 in DNA: TGTGCCAGCAGCTTGGACAGGGGGCGTTTAACTGAAGCTTTCTTT. Its translation: CASSLDRGRLTEAFF.

The chain recombines TRBV4-3 with TRBJ1-1; D call uncertain. Trimming took 4 bases from V and 5 from J, leaving 20 bases between them. The CDR3 covers 16 residues. Germline V CDR1 and CDR2: LGHNA, YSLEER. In nucleotides, the CDR3 is TGCGCCAGCAGCCGAGCGACCTTAAGGTGGAGGACTGAAGCTTTCTTT. Amino acid sequence: CASSRATLRWRTEAFF.

This clone came up once. J is TRBJ2-7 and V is TRBV9, with TRBD1 matching 10 bases. CDR3 length equals 15 residues. V dropped 0 bases and J dropped 4; count of bases not matched to a gene: 4. Germline values: CDR1 SGDLS, CDR2 YYNGEE. The CDR3, as DNA: TGTGCCAGCAGCGTAGAGGGACAGGGGTCTTACGAGCAGTACTTC. Encoded protein: CASSVEGQGSYEQYF.

This chain connects TRBV4-3 to TRBJ1-2; D ambiguous. V was shortened by 1 base and J by 6 bases, with 12 bases between the two germline ends. Looked up from germline, CDR1 is LGHNA and CDR2 is YSLEER. The length of the CDR3 is 14 residues. CDR3 in DNA: TGCGCCAGCAGCCAAGCCATGCGATCCCATGGCTACACCTTC. Encoded protein: CASSQAMRSHGYTF.

The table lists this clone with a count of one. This chain links TRBV5-1 with TRBJ1-1; D is perhaps TRBD1 (5 bases). V lost 0 bases to trimming and J lost 2 bases, with 14 bases between them. The CDR3 runs 16 residues. Germline assignment: CDR1 SGHRS and CDR2 YFSETQ. For the CDR3, the DNA is TGCGCCAGCAGCTTGGGATCGGGGGGACTAAACACTGAAGCTTTCTTT. The encoded protein is CASSLGSGGLNTEAFF. The entire variable domain, with the rest obtained from reference TRBV5-1 and TRBJ1-1, is as follows: KAGVTQTPRYLIKTRGQQVTLSCSPISGHRSVSWYQQTPGQGLQFLFEYFSETQRNKGNFPGRFSGRQFSNSRSEMNVSTLELGDSALYLCASSLGSGGLNTEAFFGQGTRLTVV.

The chain recombines TRBV27 with TRBJ1-1; 11 positions agree with TRBD1. The germline gives CDR1 MNHEY, CDR2 SMNVEV (reference sequence). V lost 5 bases and J lost 4; bases outside the gene matches: 9. CDR3 length: 16 residues. CDR3 residues: CASSLTAGTGGTEAFF. In DNA, the CDR3 is TGTGCCAGCAGTCTAACCGCCGGGACAGGGGGCACTGAAGCTTTCTTT.

The CDR3 region has the DNA TGCGCCAGCAGCCAAGAGGGCGGACAGGGAGGCAAATCACCCCTCCACTTT. It codes for CASSQEGGQGGKSPLHF. The V gene is TRBV4-3, the J gene TRBJ1-6; 8 nucleotides agree with TRBD1. J was trimmed by 10 bases and V by 0 bases; bases with no gene match: 11. CDR3 length: 17 amino acids. The germline CDR1 and CDR2 sequences are LGHNA and YSLEER.

The V gene is TRBV4-3, the J gene TRBJ1-2, with a possible D match to TRBD1 (5 bases). Germline CDR1 and CDR2: LGHNA and YSLEER. The length of the CDR3 is 15 residues. Trimming took off 0 bases at V and 8 bases at J, with 16 bases between the two ends. Here the CDR3 DNA reads TGCGCCAGCAGCCAAGAGCGGGGCCCTTTCTACGGCTACACCTTC. Protein sequence: CASSQERGPFYGYTF.

The CDR3: CASSASGVGLGRNIQYF. The CDR3 DNA is TGCGCCAGCAGCGCCTCTGGGGTGGGCCTCGGGAGAAACATTCAGTACTTC. The rearrangement links TRBV4-3 to TRBJ2-4; D may be TRBD2 (6 bases). Germline values: CDR1 LGHNA, CDR2 YSLEER. V lost 5 bases, J lost 6 bases, and 23 bases lay in between. CDR3 size: 17 residues.

This clone has a handful of counts. The rearrangement joins TRBV7-2 to TRBJ2-7; D ambiguous. CDR3 size: 14 residues. V was clipped by 1 base and J by 6 bases, with 13 bases between them. Germline V CDR1 and CDR2: SGHTA, FQGNSA. CDR3 region: CASSLGTPALEQYF. CDR3 DNA sequence: TGTGCCAGCAGCTTAGGCACTCCCGCCCTCGAGCAGTACTTC.

The chain uses TRBV9 and TRBJ1-5; possible D gene TRBD1, 5 bases. This CDR3 contains 17 residues. With 4 bases removed from V and 2 bases from J, the gap between germline ends came to 19 bases. CDR1 and CDR2 (germline): SGDLS, YYNGEE. The DNA of the CDR3 is TGTGCCAGCAGCCCCGGTTGGGGAGGGGTGGGCAATCAGCCCCAGCATTTT. As protein: CASSPGWGGVGNQPQHF.

The genes are TRBV7-2 and TRBJ2-7; D is perhaps TRBD2 (5 bases). V lost 7 bases to trimming and J lost 6 bases, with 19 bases between them. The length of the CDR3 is 14 residues. Looked up from germline, CDR1 is SGHTA and CDR2 is FQGNSA. The CDR3 sequence is CASTVTGERGEQYF. The DNA of the CDR3 is TGTGCCAGCACAGTGACCGGGGAAAGAGGCGAGCAGTACTTC.

The gene calls are TRBV10-1 and TRBJ1-1; D gene unclear. Trimming shortened V by 2 bases and J by 3 bases, and 10 bases separated the two germline ends. Germline V gene data show CDR1 as WNHNN and CDR2 as SYGVQD (reference sequence). The length of the CDR3 is 14 residues. This CDR3 reads CASSEVNKYTEAFF. The CDR3 DNA sequence: TGCGCCAGCAGTGAGGTAAACAAATACACTGAAGCTTTCTTT.

In its sample, this clone was seen a few times. This chain joins TRBV28 and TRBJ1-2; D is perhaps TRBD1 (5 bases). The V gene lost 4 bases and the J gene lost 7 bases, with 16 bases spanning the gap. CDR3 length: 14 amino acids. In germline, CDR1 is MDHEN, CDR2 SYDVKM. CDR3 loop: CASSWRRGLSGYTF. The CDR3 bases are TGTGCCAGCAGTTGGAGAAGGGGTTTGAGTGGCTACACCTTC.

J is TRBJ1-6 and V is TRBV6-2 or TRBV6-3; 7 bases are a match to TRBD1. V lost 5 bases, J lost 3 bases, and 7 bases stayed unmatched. From germline, CDR1 is MNHEY and CDR2 SVGEGT. The CDR3 is made up of 16 amino acids. CDR3 sequence reads: CASSPRQGDYNSPLHF. Written as DNA, the CDR3 is TGTGCCAGCAGTCCACGACAGGGCGACTATAATTCACCCCTCCACTTT.

This clone came up a few times. The rearrangement joins TRBV25-1 to TRBJ1-1, with D maybe TRBD1 (5 bases). Deletions cut 4 bases from V and 5 bases from J, with 14 bases between. The CDR3 has 14 residues. In germline, CDR1 is MGHDK, CDR2 SYGVNS. CDR3 in amino acids: CASSGGGGWTEAFF. CDR3 coding DNA: TGTGCCAGCAGTGGCGGTGGGGGGTGGACTGAAGCTTTCTTT.

The chain joins TRBV9 to TRBJ2-3, with D tentatively TRBD2 (6 bases). The germline V gene encodes CDR1 SGDLS and CDR2 YYNGEE. CDR3 length: 15 amino acids. The V end was cut by 6 bases, the J end by 2 bases, with 16 bases between. CDR3 sequence: CASTKSGGNTDTQYF. CDR3 DNA: TGTGCCAGCACCAAAAGCGGAGGGAACACAGATACGCAGTATTTT.